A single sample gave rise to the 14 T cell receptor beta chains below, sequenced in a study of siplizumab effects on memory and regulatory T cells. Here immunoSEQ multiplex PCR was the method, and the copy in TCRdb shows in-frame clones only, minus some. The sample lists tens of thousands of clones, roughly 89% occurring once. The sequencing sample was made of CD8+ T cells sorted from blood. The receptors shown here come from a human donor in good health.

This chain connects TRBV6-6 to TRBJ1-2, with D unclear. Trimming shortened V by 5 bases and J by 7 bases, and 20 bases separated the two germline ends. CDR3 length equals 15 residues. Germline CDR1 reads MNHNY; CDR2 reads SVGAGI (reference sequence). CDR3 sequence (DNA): TGTGCCAGCAGTACCGAGTGGGAGCGTCTATCTGGCTACACCTTC. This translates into CASSTEWERLSGYTF.

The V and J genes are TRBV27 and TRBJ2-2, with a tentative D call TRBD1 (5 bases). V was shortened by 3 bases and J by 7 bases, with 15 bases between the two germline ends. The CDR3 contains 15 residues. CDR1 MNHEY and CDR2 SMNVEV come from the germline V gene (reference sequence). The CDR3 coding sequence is TGTGCCAGCAGTTTCTCGCCAGGGCTGAGCGGGGAGCTGTTTTTT. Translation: CASSFSPGLSGELFF.

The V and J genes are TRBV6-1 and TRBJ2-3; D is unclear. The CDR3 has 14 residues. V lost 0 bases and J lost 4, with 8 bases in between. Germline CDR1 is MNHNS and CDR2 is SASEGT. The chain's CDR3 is CASSEALSSDTQYF. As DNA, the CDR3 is TGTGCCAGCAGTGAAGCTCTTTCGTCAGATACGCAGTATTTT.

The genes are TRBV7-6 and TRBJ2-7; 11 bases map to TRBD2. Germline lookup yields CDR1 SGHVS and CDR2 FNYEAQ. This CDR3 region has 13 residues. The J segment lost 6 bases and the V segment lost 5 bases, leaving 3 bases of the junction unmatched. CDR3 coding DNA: TGTGCCAGCAGCCCACTAGCGGGAGCCGAGCAGTACTTC. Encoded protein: CASSPLAGAEQYF. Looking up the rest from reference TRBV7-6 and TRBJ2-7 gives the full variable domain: GAGVSQSPRYKVTKRGQDVALRCDPISGHVSLYWYRQALGQGPEFLTYFNYEAQQDKSGLPNDRFSAERPEGSISTLTIQRTEQRDSAMYRCASSPLAGAEQYFGPGTRLTVT.

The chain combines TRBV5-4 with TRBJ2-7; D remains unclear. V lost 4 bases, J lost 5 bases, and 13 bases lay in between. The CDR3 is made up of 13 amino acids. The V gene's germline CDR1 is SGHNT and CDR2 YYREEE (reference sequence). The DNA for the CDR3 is TGTGCCAGCAGCCCTCCCGGCTTACACGAGCAGTACTTC. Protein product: CASSPPGLHEQYF.

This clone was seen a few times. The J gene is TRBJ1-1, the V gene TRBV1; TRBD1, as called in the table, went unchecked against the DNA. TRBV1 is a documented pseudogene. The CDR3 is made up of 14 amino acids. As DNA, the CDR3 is TGCACCAGCAGCCACGGACAGGCAAACACTGAAGCTTTCTTT. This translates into CTSSHGQANTEAFF.

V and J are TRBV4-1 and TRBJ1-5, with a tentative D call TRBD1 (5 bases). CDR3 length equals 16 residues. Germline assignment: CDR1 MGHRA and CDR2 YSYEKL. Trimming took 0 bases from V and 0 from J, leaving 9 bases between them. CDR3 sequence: CASSQDHGTSNQPQHF. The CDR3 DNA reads TGCGCCAGCAGCCAAGATCACGGGACTAGCAATCAGCCCCAGCATTTT.

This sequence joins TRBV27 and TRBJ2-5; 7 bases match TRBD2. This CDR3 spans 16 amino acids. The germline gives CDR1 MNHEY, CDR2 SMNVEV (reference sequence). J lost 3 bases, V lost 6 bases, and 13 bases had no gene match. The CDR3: CASSPLLAAVKETQYF. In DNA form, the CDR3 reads TGTGCCAGCAGCCCTCTTCTAGCGGCCGTTAAAGAGACCCAGTACTTC.

The chain's CDR3 is CASNQPLAKNIQYF. The CDR3 DNA follows: TGTGCCAGCAACCAACCCTTAGCCAAAAACATTCAGTACTTC. V gene TRBV7-9 combines with J gene TRBJ2-4, with D hard to call. The CDR3 consists of 14 residues. CDR1 and CDR2 from the germline V gene are SEHNR and FQNEAQ (reference sequence). Trimming removed 7 bases at V and 0 bases at J, with 10 bases between.

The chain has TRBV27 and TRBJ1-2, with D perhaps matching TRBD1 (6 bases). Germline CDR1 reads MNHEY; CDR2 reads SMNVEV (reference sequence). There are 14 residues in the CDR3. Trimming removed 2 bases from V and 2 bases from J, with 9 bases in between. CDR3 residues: CASSLRGRNYGYTF. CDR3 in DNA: TGTGCCAGCAGTTTACGGGGGCGCAACTATGGCTACACCTTC.

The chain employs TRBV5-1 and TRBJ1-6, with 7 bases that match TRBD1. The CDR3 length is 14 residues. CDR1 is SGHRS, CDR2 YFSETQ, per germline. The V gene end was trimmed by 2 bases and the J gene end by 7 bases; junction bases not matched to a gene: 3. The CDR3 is CASSFSGGNSPLHF. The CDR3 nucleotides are TGCGCCAGCAGCTTCTCAGGGGGGAATTCACCCCTCCACTTT. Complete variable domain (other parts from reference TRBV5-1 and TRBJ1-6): KAGVTQTPRYLIKTRGQQVTLSCSPISGHRSVSWYQQTPGQGLQFLFEYFSETQRNKGNFPGRFSGRQFSNSRSEMNVSTLELGDSALYLCASSFSGGNSPLHFGNGTRLTVT.

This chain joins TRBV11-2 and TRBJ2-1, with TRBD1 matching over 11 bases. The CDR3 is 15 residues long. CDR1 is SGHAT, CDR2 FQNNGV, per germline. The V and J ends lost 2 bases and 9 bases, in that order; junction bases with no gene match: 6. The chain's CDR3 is CASSLYGQGAGEQFF. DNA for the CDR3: TGTGCCAGCAGCTTATATGGACAGGGGGCTGGTGAGCAGTTCTTC.

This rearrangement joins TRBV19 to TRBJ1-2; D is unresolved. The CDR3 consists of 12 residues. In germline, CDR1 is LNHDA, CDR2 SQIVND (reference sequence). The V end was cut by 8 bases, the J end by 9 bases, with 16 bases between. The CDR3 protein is CASYGGVSSYTF. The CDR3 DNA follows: TGTGCCAGTTACGGCGGGGTCTCGAGCTACACCTTC.

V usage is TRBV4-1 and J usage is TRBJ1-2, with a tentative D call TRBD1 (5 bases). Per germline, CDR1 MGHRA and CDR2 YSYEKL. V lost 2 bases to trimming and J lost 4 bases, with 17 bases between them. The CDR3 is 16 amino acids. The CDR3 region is CASSQTGGVPIYGYTF. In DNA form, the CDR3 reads TGCGCCAGCAGCCAAACGGGGGGAGTTCCCATCTATGGCTACACCTTC.